The clone carrying this T cell receptor beta chain has just a few counts. Its antigen is unknown. The record originates from a study of T-cell memory formation after mild COVID-19. TCRdb itself ran the 5' RACE reads through MiXCR, one entry per CDR3 protein. The sample contains roughly 350,000 distinct CDR3 sequences, roughly 21% of which appear only once. Study outcomes and limitations: Several responding clones turned up in pre-infection memory, indicating that cross-reactive memory may have taken part. Among clones contracting day 15 to 85, CD4/CD8 was balanced, whereas later expanders leaned CD4+.

This sequence was found in an adult woman who had mild COVID-19 (a few samples of this study predate the infection). Cell type and time point are not known. The sequenced material came from PBMCs or a T cell subset sorted from them (not recorded which).

The CDR3 loop is CASSSLEGVGTEAFF. Written as DNA, the CDR3 is TGTGCCAGCAGTTCCCTCGAGGGGGTAGGGACTGAAGCTTTCTTT. The chain combines TRBV27 with TRBJ1-1; maybe TRBD1 (6 bases). Germline V lookup: CDR1 MNHEY, CDR2 SMNVEV (reference sequence). The CDR3 is 15 residues long. V lost 4 bases, J lost 5 bases, and 17 bases lay in between.